This passage covers 7 T cell receptor beta chains from one sample sequenced in a study of a mutant IDH1 vaccine in newly diagnosed glioma (dated by TCRdb to the early 2020s). The sample's time point, from its label and the paper: week 23, last vaccination. Each vaccine dose, consisting of 300 ug of a 20-mer mutant IDH1 peptide in Montanide, was administered subcutaneously with topical imiquimod. What these receptors recognize is not known. The library relied on the immunoSEQ multiplex PCR assay. The source is immuneACCESS, and TCRdb retained only in-frame sequences with V and J called. Part of the clones is not carried over; for the studies checked, unresolved V genes explain less than half of this, and the remainder is unexplained. The sample profile shows 25,000 to 30,000 clones; about four fifths of them were found once. The top ten hold roughly 18% of the sample. Sequencing used PBMCs, obtained from a glioma patient whose treatment included an IDH1 peptide vaccine. These receptors originate from a young woman with glioma.

The rearrangement links TRBV5-1 to TRBJ2-2, with 8 bases that match TRBD2. This CDR3 region has 15 residues. Germline CDR1 and CDR2: SGHRS and YFSETQ. The junction had 4 bases not matched to a gene; V was cut back by 0 bases and J by 6 bases. For the CDR3, the DNA is TGCGCCAGCAGCTTGGGCCGGGGGGGAGCCGGGGAGCTGTTTTTT. As protein: CASSLGRGGAGELFF. Combining the CDR3 with reference TRBV5-1 and TRBJ2-2 gives the whole variable domain KAGVTQTPRYLIKTRGQQVTLSCSPISGHRSVSWYQQTPGQGLQFLFEYFSETQRNKGNFPGRFSGRQFSNSRSEMNVSTLELGDSALYLCASSLGRGGAGELFFGEGSRLTVL.

In the case of this clone: A junction end diverges from the germline sequence, so it may reflect a read error. This chain joins TRBV4-2 and TRBJ1-2; 7 bases match TRBD1. Germline CDR1 and CDR2: LGHNA and YNFKEQ. This CDR3 spans 11 amino acids. This CDR3 reads CASSRGGSSAF. In DNA, the CDR3 is TGTGCCAGCAGCCGAGGGGGCAGTTCTGCCTTC.

This clone occurred a few times. V is TRBV5-1 and J is TRBJ1-1; D might be TRBD1 (5 bases). Germline V gene sequence: CDR1 SGHRS, CDR2 YFSETQ. V shed 4 bases and J shed 2 bases, with 12 bases lying between them. The CDR3 length is 14 residues. CDR3 DNA sequence: TGCGCCAGCAGCCCCGGGACGGGAAACACTGAAGCTTTCTTT. It translates to CASSPGTGNTEAFF.

This clone occurred once. The chain uses TRBV7-4 and TRBJ1-2, with 9 bases lining up with TRBD1. The V gene end was trimmed by 5 bases and the J gene end by 5 bases; junction bases not matched to a gene: 15. The V gene's germline CDR1 is SGHVT and CDR2 SQSDAQ. The CDR3 runs to 17 residues. The CDR3 sequence is CASSLGTGYDFRYGYTF. In DNA form, the CDR3 reads TGTGCCAGCAGCCTTGGGACAGGGTATGACTTTAGGTATGGCTACACCTTC.

The chain uses TRBV6-5 and TRBJ1-1; no clear D gene. This CDR3 is 14 amino acids long. V shed 4 bases and J shed 3 bases, with 12 bases lying between them. Germline V gene data show CDR1 as MNHEY and CDR2 as SVGAGI. The CDR3 bases are TGTGCCAGCAGTTCCCCCGGTGGGTACACTGAAGCTTTCTTT. Translating it yields CASSSPGGYTEAFF.

The V gene is TRBV10-3, the J gene TRBJ1-3; D is perhaps TRBD1 (5 bases). This CDR3 contains 12 residues. Germline CDR1 reads ENHRY; CDR2 reads SYGVKD. The V end was cut by 7 bases, the J end by 3 bases, with 7 bases between. In nucleotides, the CDR3 is TGTGCCATCACGGGGGGTGGAAACACCATATATTTT. Protein product: CAITGGGNTIYF.

The V gene is TRBV5-8, the J gene TRBJ2-1; no clear D gene. The CDR3 has 13 amino acids. Germline CDR1 SGHTS, CDR2 YDEGEE. Trimming removed 6 bases from V and 1 base from J, with 8 bases in between. As DNA, the CDR3 is TGTGCCAGCAAGGAGAGGTCCTACAATGAGCAGTTCTTC. Translated, it gives CASKERSYNEQFF.